This passage covers 22 T cell receptor beta chains from one sample sequenced in a study of CD8 T cells in Susac syndrome. The RNA, roughly 0.5 to 1 ug, was put through reverse transcription using random hexamers. TCRdb reanalysed the immunoSEQ multiplex PCR reads using MiXCR and keeps one entry per CDR3 protein. This sample carries around 170,000 distinct CDR3 sequences, under 95% of them seen once, and the ten largest clones take more than 0.095%. Sequenced input: CD4+ T cells from PBMCs. The receptors were sampled from a human donor with Susac syndrome.

The chain uses TRBV5-1 and TRBJ2-5; 7 bases match TRBD1. Germline CDR1 reads SGHRS; CDR2 reads YFSETQ. The CDR3 runs to 13 residues. V lost 5 bases and J lost 3; bases outside the gene matches: 4. CDR3 sequence: CASRPGTEETQYF. CDR3 sequence (DNA): TGCGCCAGCAGGCCCGGGACAGAAGAGACCCAGTACTTC.

The chain recombines TRBV5-1 with TRBJ1-6, with TRBD1 matching over 7 bases. Germline CDR1 SGHRS, CDR2 YFSETQ. Trimming at V came to 5 bases and at J to 9 bases, leaving 11 bases not matched to a gene. The CDR3 is 15 amino acids. This chain's CDR3 is CASREPTGTGSPLHF. CDR3 coding DNA: TGCGCCAGCAGGGAACCGACAGGGACTGGTTCACCCCTCCACTTT.

The chain joins TRBV6-2 or TRBV6-3 to TRBJ1-1, with D unclear. CDR1 is MNHEY, CDR2 SVGEGT, per germline. V gave up 6 bases and J gave up 3 bases, with 17 bases separating them. The CDR3 totals 15 residues. CDR3 region: CASSHSGGWDTEAFF. CDR3 DNA: TGTGCCAGCAGCCACAGTGGAGGCTGGGACACTGAAGCTTTCTTT.

The chain joins TRBV20-1 to TRBJ2-5; unclear D gene. V lost 1 base, J lost 4 bases, and 13 bases lay in between. In germline, CDR1 is DFQATT, CDR2 SNEGSKA (reference sequence). This CDR3 has 14 residues. CDR3 sequence reads: CSARGALAGETQYF. The CDR3 DNA reads as TGCAGTGCTAGAGGGGCCTTAGCAGGAGAGACCCAGTACTTC.

The V and J genes are TRBV5-1 and TRBJ1-6; possibly TRBD1 for D (5 bases). Germline CDR1 SGHRS, CDR2 YFSETQ. The CDR3 has 14 residues. V was cut by 4 bases and J by 6 bases, with 11 bases left in between. DNA for the CDR3: TGCGCCAGCAGCCTGGGACTTTTTAATTCACCCCTCCACTTT. Protein product: CASSLGLFNSPLHF.

V and J are TRBV2 and TRBJ2-7; 11 bases line up with TRBD1. The CDR3 totals 13 residues. V was clipped by 6 bases and J by 7 bases; unmatched bases: 5. The germline V gene has CDR1 SNHLY and CDR2 FYNNEI. CDR3 sequence: CASSGQGAGEQYF. DNA for the CDR3: TGTGCCAGCAGCGGACAGGGGGCCGGGGAGCAGTACTTC. The whole variable domain, filled in from reference TRBV2 and TRBJ2-7, reads EPEVTQTPSHQVTQMGQEVILRCVPISNHLYFYWYRQILGQKVEFLVSFYNNEISEKSEIFDDQFSVERPDGSNFTLKIRSTKLEDSAMYFCASSGQGAGEQYFGPGTRLTVT.

The chain couples TRBV12-3 or TRBV12-4 to TRBJ2-7; no clear D. V was clipped by 6 bases and J by 5 bases, with 8 bases between them. This CDR3 has 11 residues. CDR3 nucleotide sequence: TGTGCCAGCAGACGCCGGGACGAGCAGTACTTC. This translates into CASRRRDEQYF.

J is TRBJ2-5 and V is TRBV20-1; TRBD2 matches at 9 bases. CDR1 DFQATT and CDR2 SNEGSKA come from the germline V gene (reference sequence). This CDR3 comprises 15 residues. Germline trimming cut 6 bases from V and 5 bases from J; bases unmatched to any gene: 13. The DNA of the CDR3 is TGCAGTGCCAACGCGGCGGGGGGGCACATCGAGACCCAGTACTTC. Residues: CSANAAGGHIETQYF.

CDR3: CASSYAGHGYTF. The DNA of the CDR3 is TGTGCCAGCAGTTACGCGGGGCATGGCTACACCTTC. The chain uses TRBV6-5 and TRBJ1-2, with TRBD1 as a possible D gene (5 bases). CDR3 length equals 12 residues. The germline V gene encodes CDR1 MNHEY and CDR2 SVGAGI. V dropped 2 bases and J dropped 6 bases, with 7 bases sitting between them.

CDR3 residues: CAISDLPSGGSYEQYF. CDR3 sequence (DNA): TGTGCCATCAGTGACCTACCTAGCGGGGGGTCCTACGAGCAGTACTTC. The V call is TRBV10-3, the J call TRBJ2-7, with TRBD2 matching 11 bases. Per the germline V gene, CDR1 is ENHRY and CDR2 is SYGVKD. V dropped 3 bases and J dropped 1; count of bases not matched to a gene: 5. The CDR3 has 16 amino acids.

The chain links TRBV7-3 to TRBJ2-7, with 8 bases fitting TRBD1. Trimming removed 2 bases from V and 0 bases from J; junction bases left unmatched: 6. The CDR3 totals 16 residues. The germline gives CDR1 SGHTA, CDR2 FQGTGA. CDR3 nucleotides: TGTGCCAGCAGCTTAGGGTGGACAGGGAGCTCCTACGAGCAGTACTTC. This gives the protein CASSLGWTGSSYEQYF.

J is TRBJ2-2 and V is TRBV14; D is ambiguous. The germline V gene has CDR1 SGHDN and CDR2 FVKESK. CDR3 length equals 14 residues. The V end lost 4 bases, the J end lost 4 bases, and 10 bases lay between the germline ends. The CDR3 bases are TGTGCCAGCAGCCTGACGGAAGGCACCGGGGAGCTGTTTTTT. It codes for CASSLTEGTGELFF.

The chain employs TRBV20-1 and TRBJ2-3, with TRBD1 as a possible D gene (6 bases). V gave up 5 bases and J gave up 6 bases, with 15 bases separating them. Germline assignment: CDR1 DFQATT and CDR2 SNEGSKA (reference sequence). This CDR3 has 13 residues. Here the CDR3 reads CSAPETGVDTQYF. The CDR3 DNA reads TGCAGTGCTCCCGAGACAGGCGTGGATACGCAGTATTTT.

The CDR3 loop is CAIQGVVETDTQYF. In nucleotides, the CDR3 is TGTGCCATCCAGGGGGTTGTAGAGACAGATACGCAGTATTTT. The rearrangement uses TRBV2 and TRBJ2-3, with TRBD1 identical over 7 bases. From germline, CDR1 is SNHLY and CDR2 FYNNEI. The CDR3 consists of 14 residues. V lost 10 bases and J lost 3; bases outside the gene matches: 10.

V and J are TRBV28 and TRBJ2-2; tentative D call: TRBD1 (6 bases). Trimming shortened V by 2 bases and J by 6 bases, and 16 bases separated the two germline ends. The CDR3 sequence is 16 residues long. Germline V gives CDR1 MDHEN, CDR2 SYDVKM. CDR3 protein: CASSLPTSTGSGELFF. The DNA of the CDR3 is TGTGCCAGCAGTTTACCAACATCTACAGGGTCCGGGGAGCTGTTTTTT.

The CDR3 DNA sequence: TGCAGCGTTGAGAGGTTCGGCGGTCACACTGAAGCTTTCTTT. Encoded protein: CSVERFGGHTEAFF. This sequence joins TRBV29-1 and TRBJ1-1, with D unclear. Germline V gene sequence: CDR1 SQVTM, CDR2 ANQGSEA. Trimming removed 3 bases from V and 3 bases from J, with 14 bases in between. The CDR3 covers 14 residues.

This sequence joins TRBV20-1 and TRBJ2-7, with D unresolved. The length of the CDR3 is 12 residues. V was cut by 5 bases and J by 1 base, with 9 bases left in between. CDR1 DFQATT and CDR2 SNEGSKA come from the germline V gene (reference sequence). CDR3 sequence reads: CSAVRSSYEQYF. CDR3 coding DNA: TGCAGTGCTGTACGGTCGTCCTACGAGCAGTACTTC.

The J gene is TRBJ2-3, the V gene TRBV7-9; D might be TRBD2 (6 bases). CDR1 is SEHNR and CDR2 is FQNEAQ in the germline V gene (reference sequence). The CDR3 consists of 15 residues. V was shortened by 5 bases and J by 0 bases, with 12 bases between the two germline ends. In nucleotides, the CDR3 is TGTGCCAGCAGCCAGGGACTCTCTAGCACAGATACGCAGTATTTT. It encodes CASSQGLSSTDTQYF.

The chain employs TRBV13 and TRBJ1-6; D is unresolved. Trimming left V 5 bases short and J 3 bases short, with 14 bases between. This CDR3 is 16 amino acids long. The germline CDR1 and CDR2 sequences are PRHDT and FYEKMQ (reference sequence). CDR3 protein: CASSNATSSYNSPLHF. The CDR3 DNA reads TGTGCCAGCAGCAACGCGACCAGCAGCTATAATTCACCCCTCCACTTT.

The chain is built from TRBV5-1 and TRBJ2-7, with 8 nucleotides matching TRBD1. The germline V gene encodes CDR1 SGHRS and CDR2 YFSETQ. Losses at the gene ends were 0 bases for V and 0 bases for J; bases not matched to a gene: 5. The CDR3 runs 16 residues. In DNA form, the CDR3 reads TGCGCCAGCAGCTTGGGCGGGACAGGAATCTCCTACGAGCAGTACTTC. Translating gives CASSLGGTGISYEQYF.

The chain links TRBV29-1 to TRBJ2-5; weak D call: TRBD1 (5 bases). The CDR3 has 13 residues. Germline V lookup: CDR1 SQVTM, CDR2 ANQGSEA. Trimming stripped 5 bases from V and 5 bases from J, with 15 bases between. Here the CDR3 reads CSVKVPGPETQYF. The CDR3 bases are TGCAGCGTTAAGGTTCCAGGGCCCGAGACCCAGTACTTC.

The chain has TRBV29-1 and TRBJ2-5, with 9 bases matching TRBD1. V lost 2 bases, J lost 5 bases, and 6 bases stayed unmatched. The CDR3 runs to 14 residues. Germline V gene lookup returns CDR1 SQVTM and CDR2 ANQGSEA. CDR3 sequence: CSVETGTGMETQYF. Written as DNA, the CDR3 is TGCAGCGTTGAAACCGGGACAGGGATGGAGACCCAGTACTTC.